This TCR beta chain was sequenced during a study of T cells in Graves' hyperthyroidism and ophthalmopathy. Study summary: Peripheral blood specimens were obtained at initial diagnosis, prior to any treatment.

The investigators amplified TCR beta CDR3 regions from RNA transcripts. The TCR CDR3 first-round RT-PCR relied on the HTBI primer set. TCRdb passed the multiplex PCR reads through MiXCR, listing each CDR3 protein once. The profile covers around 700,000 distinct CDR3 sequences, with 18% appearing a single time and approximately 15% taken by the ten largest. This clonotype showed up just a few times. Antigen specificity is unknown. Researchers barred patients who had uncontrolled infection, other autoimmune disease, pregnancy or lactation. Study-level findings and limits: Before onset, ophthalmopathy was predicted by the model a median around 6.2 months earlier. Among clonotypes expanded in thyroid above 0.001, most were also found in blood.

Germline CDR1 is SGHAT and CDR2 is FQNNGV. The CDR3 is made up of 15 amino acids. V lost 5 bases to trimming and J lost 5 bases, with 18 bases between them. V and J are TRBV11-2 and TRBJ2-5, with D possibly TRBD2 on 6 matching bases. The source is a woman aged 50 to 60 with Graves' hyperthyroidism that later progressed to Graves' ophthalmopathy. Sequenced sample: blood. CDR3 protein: CASSALGRGMETQYF. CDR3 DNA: TGTGCCAGCAGCGCGTTGGGACGGGGGATGGAGACCCAGTACTTC.